Described below is a single T cell receptor (beta chain) sequence and its context. Clones were read by immunoSEQ multiplex PCR, and TCRdb kept only the in-frame ones, dropping some. In the table there are approximately 470,000 clones, around 90% of which are singletons. Participants came from fewer than 25 US areas, aged about 18 to 90 years. The data belong to a study of blood T cell repertoires in COVID-19. Source material: PBMCs or T cells enriched from blood (not recorded which). The sequence was collected from a woman aged 18-29 years who had recovered from COVID-19.

The CDR3 region has the DNA TGCGCCAGCAGTCATAATAGCATTCCCCTAGCCAAAAACATTCAGTACTTC. It encodes CASSHNSIPLAKNIQYF. The gene calls are TRBV23-1 and TRBJ2-4; D unresolved. TRBV23-1 is identified as an open reading frame with a role that is uncertain. The V end was cut by 3 bases, the J end by 0 bases, with 15 bases between. This CDR3 spans 17 amino acids.